The clone carrying this TCR beta chain was picked up many times. As yet, its antigen is unknown. This sample is part of a study of blood T cells in healthy people across ages. General study points: CMV status of donors was unknown, possibly confounding expanded clonotype changes. Roughly linearly, TCR beta diversity per million T cells fell as age increased. Both naive CD4+ cell counts and diversity were greater in long-lived donors than in aged donors.

The junction had 8 bases not matched to a gene; V was cut back by 1 base and J by 2 bases. The CDR3 loop spans 16 amino acids. CDR1 and CDR2 from the germline V gene are SGDLS and YYNGEE. A sample-barcoded 5' primer and a J-beta primer mix were used in a second PCR of roughly 7 to 12 cycles. Every cDNA molecule carried a tag from a template-switch adaptor bearing 12 random nucleotides. In TCRdb, the 5' RACE reads were re-called with MiXCR into one record per CDR3 protein. The sample includes hundreds of thousands of distinct CDR3 sequences, less than 40% of them seen just once. This sequence joins TRBV9 and TRBJ1-2; 7 bases are shared with TRBD1. The clonotype originates from a woman aged 80 or older in good health. What was sequenced was blood. The CDR3 DNA is TGTGCCAGCAGCGTACTAGTTACAGGGGAAAACTATGGCTACACCTTC. Translated: CASSVLVTGENYGYTF. Variable domain in full (rest from reference TRBV9 and TRBJ1-2): DSGVTQTPKHLITATGQRVTLRCSPRSGDLSVYWYQQSLDQGLQFLIQYYNGEERAKGNILERFSAQQFPDLHSELNLSSLELGDSALYFCASSVLVTGENYGYTFGSGTRLTVV.